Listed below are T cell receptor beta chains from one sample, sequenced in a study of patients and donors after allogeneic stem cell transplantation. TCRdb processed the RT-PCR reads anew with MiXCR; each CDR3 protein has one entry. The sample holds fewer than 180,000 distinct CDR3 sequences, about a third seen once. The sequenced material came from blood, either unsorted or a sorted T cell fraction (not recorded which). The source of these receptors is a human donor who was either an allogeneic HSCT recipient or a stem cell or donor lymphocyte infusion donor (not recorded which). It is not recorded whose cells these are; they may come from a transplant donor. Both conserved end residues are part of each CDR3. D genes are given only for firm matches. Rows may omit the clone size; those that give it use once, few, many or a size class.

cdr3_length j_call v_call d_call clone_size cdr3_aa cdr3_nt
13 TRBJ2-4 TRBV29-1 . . CSVLPKFKNIQYF TGCAGCGTTCTTCCCAAATTCAAAAACATTCAGTACTTC
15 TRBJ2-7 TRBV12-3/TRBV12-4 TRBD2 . CASSPPTSGPYEQYF TGTGCCAGCAGTCCCCCGACTAGCGGCCCCTACGAGCAGTACTTC
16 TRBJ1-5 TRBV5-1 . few CASSPGEDYSNQPQHF TGCGCCAGCAGCCCCGGGGAGGATTATAGCAATCAGCCCCAGCATTTT
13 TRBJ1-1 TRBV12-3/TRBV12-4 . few CASSFLVGTEAFF TGTGCCAGCAGTTTTCTTGTGGGCACTGAAGCTTTCTTT
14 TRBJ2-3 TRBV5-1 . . CASSIGLGADTQYF TGCGCCAGCAGCATAGGACTGGGAGCAGATACGCAGTATTTT
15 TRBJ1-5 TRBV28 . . CASRPFGCGNQPQHF TGTGCCAGCCGTCCTTTCGGGTGCGGCAATCAGCCCCAGCATTTT
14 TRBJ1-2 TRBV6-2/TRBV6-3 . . CASSLPGPGYGYTF TGTGCCAGCAGCCTCCCGGGGCCCGGATATGGCTACACCTTC
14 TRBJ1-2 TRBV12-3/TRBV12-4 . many CASSTTGVVRGYTF TGTGCCAGCAGTACTACGGGGGTGGTACGGGGCTACACCTTC
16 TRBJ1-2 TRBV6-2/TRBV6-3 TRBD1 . CASSYSTGEGNYGYTF TGTGCCAGCAGTTACTCGACAGGGGAAGGCAACTATGGCTACACCTTC
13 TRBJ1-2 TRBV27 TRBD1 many CASSSGGNYGYTF TGTGCCAGCAGTTCAGGGGGAAACTATGGCTACACCTTC
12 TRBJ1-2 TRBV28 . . CASSRLGGGYTF TGTGCCAGCAGTCGCCTCGGGGGAGGCTACACCTTC
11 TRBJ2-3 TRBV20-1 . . CSGPSSDTQYF TGCAGTGGCCCTTCCTCTGATACGCAGTATTTT
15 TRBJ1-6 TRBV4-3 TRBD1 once CASSHPGGGNSPLHF TGCGCCAGCAGCCACCCAGGGGGGGGGAATTCACCCCTCCACTTT
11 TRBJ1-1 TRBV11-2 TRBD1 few CASSPDRGAFF TGTGCCAGCAGCCCGGACAGGGGGGCTTTCTTT
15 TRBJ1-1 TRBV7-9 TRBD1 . CASSSGQGKGAEAFF TGTGCCAGCAGCAGCGGACAGGGAAAGGGGGCTGAAGCTTTCTTT
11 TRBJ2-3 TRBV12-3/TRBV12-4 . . CASSPRQKQYF TGTGCCAGCAGTCCCCGACAGAAGCAGTATTTT
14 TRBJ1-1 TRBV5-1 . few CASSFLERNTEAFF TGCGCCAGCAGCTTCCTCGAAAGGAACACTGAAGCTTTCTTT